A selection of T cell receptor beta chains follows, all from one sample in a study of immune evolution from preneoplasia to lung adenocarcinoma. The data were produced by immunoSEQ multiplex PCR, yet TCRdb's version contains in-frame clones alone and is incomplete. The data show 950 to 1,100 clones, roughly 88% seen once. The sequenced material came from FFPE tissue from an adenomatous hyperplasia lung lesion. The receptors here all came from a person aged 60 to 80 with lung adenocarcinoma. Both conserved end residues are part of each CDR3. Each record gives: V gene, D gene, clone size, J gene, CDR3 protein, CDR3 DNA. D genes are given only for firm matches. Not all rows give a size; the values are once, few, many and, for expanded clones, a class.

TRBV18,.,.,TRBJ1-4,CASSPPGNTNEKLFF,TGTGCCAGCTCACCGCCAGGGAATACTAATGAAAAACTGTTTTTT
TRBV27,.,few,TRBJ2-7,CASSLSNSYEQYF,TGTGCCAGCAGTTTATCGAACAGCTACGAGCAGTACTTC
TRBV28,.,.,TRBJ2-7,CASSYAGEQYF,TGCGCCAGCAGTTATGCCGGCGAGCAGTACTTC
TRBV12-5,.,.,TRBJ2-1,CASGLGYGGHYNEQFF,TGTGCTAGTGGTTTGGGGTACGGGGGCCACTACAATGAGCAGTTCTTC
TRBV27,TRBD2,.,TRBJ2-1,CASTLSGSSYNEQFF,TGTGCCAGCACACTCAGCGGGAGCTCCTACAATGAGCAGTTCTTC
TRBV7-2,.,.,TRBJ1-2,CASSLTYYGYTF,TGTGCCAGCAGCTTGACGTACTATGGCTACACCTTC
TRBV4-3,.,.,TRBJ1-4,CASSQDWASRGEKLFF,TGCGCCAGCAGCCAAGATTGGGCCAGCAGAGGAGAAAAACTGTTTTTT
TRBV14,.,.,TRBJ1-2,CASSPWGANYGYTF,TGTGCCAGCAGCCCCTGGGGGGCCAACTATGGCTACACCTTC
TRBV15,TRBD1,.,TRBJ1-5,CATSPWDRGDQPQHF,TGTGCCACCAGCCCTTGGGACAGGGGGGATCAGCCCCAGCATTTT
TRBV4-3,.,.,TRBJ1-5,CASSQERGLNQPQHF,TGCGCCAGCAGCCAAGAGCGAGGGCTCAATCAGCCCCAGCATTTT